This T cell receptor beta chain comes out of a study of tumor-infiltrating lymphocytes in primary liver carcinoma. The overall study: The patients comprised men and women between the ages of 30 and 69 years.

From approximately 490 ng total RNA, TCR beta cDNA was generated with a primer in the constant region. Libraries of TCR beta came from three nested multiplex PCR rounds with slightly modified ARM-PCR. The first two PCR rounds used TRBV1-TRBV30 forward primers with a C-beta reverse primer, nine to eleven cycles each. TCRdb analysed the multiplex PCR reads with MiXCR anew, one entry per CDR3 protein. The sample holds 40,000 to 60,000 distinct CDR3 sequences, less than 75% seen once. The CDR3 is made up of 17 amino acids. With respect to this clonotype: Relative to the germline gene, one junction end is altered; a read error may explain this.

From about 19-30 mg of unsorted bulk tissue, DNA and RNA were co-extracted together. Sampling of every tumor involved five separate regions. These included the tumor centre. Sequenced material: liver tumor tissue from sampling region 5. Subset: tumor region T5, tumor centre. The sequence derives from a man aged 40-49 years with primary liver carcinoma and hepatitis B virus infection. The V and J genes are TRBV12-3 or TRBV12-4 and TRBJ2-7, with TRBD2 matching over 8 bases. This chain's CDR3 is CTSSQFPGLAQSDEQYF. The DNA for the CDR3 is TGTACCAGCAGCCAGTTCCCAGGACTAGCACAAAGCGACGAGCAGTACTTC.